The 19 T cell receptor beta chains below were found in one sample sequenced in a study of HIV-infected patients and healthy controls. TCRdb analysed the 5' RACE reads with MiXCR anew, one entry per CDR3 protein. In the table there are 19,000 or so distinct CDR3 sequences, approximately 18% of which are singletons. The sequenced sample consisted of CD8+ T cells from blood. The receptors derive from a human donor in good health.

This clonotype was observed many times. This chain links TRBV11-1 with TRBJ1-1; D remains unclear. The V and J ends lost 5 bases and 0 bases respectively, with 4 bases between them. This CDR3 has 12 residues. Germline V gene lookup returns CDR1 SGHAT and CDR2 FQDESV (reference sequence). The CDR3 DNA reads as TGTGCCAGCAGCCTAATGAACACTGAAGCTTTCTTT. Protein: CASSLMNTEAFF.

Many counts were recorded for this clonotype. This rearrangement joins TRBV6-1 to TRBJ2-2; no firm D call. Germline V lookup: CDR1 MNHNS, CDR2 SASEGT. This CDR3 contains 15 residues. Trimming cost V 6 bases and J 3 bases, with 14 bases left between them. The CDR3 bases are TGTGCCAGCAGACATAGAGGATGGGACACCGGGGAGCTGTTTTTT. Translation gives CASRHRGWDTGELFF.

This clonotype was detected ten times or more. A junction boundary mismatches the germline segment, possibly from a read error. The chain uses TRBV3-1 and TRBJ1-2; D might be TRBD1 (5 bases). The CDR3 sequence is 13 residues long. Germline lookup yields CDR1 LGHDT and CDR2 YNNKEL (reference sequence). The chain's CDR3 is CASTAFGQGPSAF. CDR3 sequence (DNA): TGTGCCAGCACGGCTTTTGGGCAGGGCCCGTCGGCCTTC.

The chain joins TRBV7-8 to TRBJ1-5; TRBD1 agrees at 11 bases. The germline V gene has CDR1 SGHVS and CDR2 FQNEAQ. Losses at the gene ends were 6 bases for V and 5 bases for J; bases not matched to a gene: 9. There are 16 residues in the CDR3. In DNA, the CDR3 is TGTGCCAGCAGTCTAACCGGGACAGGGGGTTATCAGCCCCAGCATTTT. This codes for CASSLTGTGGYQPQHF.

By share of the sample, this clonotype is medium-sized. The rearrangement uses TRBV7-6 and TRBJ2-7, with 9 bases matching TRBD1. This CDR3 has 14 amino acids. V lost 0 bases and J lost 5; bases outside the gene matches: 2. Germline CDR1 SGHVS, CDR2 FNYEAQ. CDR3 sequence reads: CASSLAGQGHEQYF. CDR3 nucleotide sequence: TGTGCCAGCAGCTTAGCGGGACAGGGCCACGAGCAGTACTTC.

Only a few counts were recorded for this clonotype. The chain couples TRBV27 to TRBJ2-1; a possible D gene is TRBD2 (6 bases). This CDR3 spans 14 amino acids. Germline values: CDR1 MNHEY, CDR2 SMNVEV (reference sequence). Trimming shortened V by 3 bases and J by 4 bases, and 10 bases separated the two germline ends. The CDR3 nucleotides read TGTGCCAGCAGTTTCCGGGAGACGTACAATGAGCAGTTCTTC. Translating it yields CASSFRETYNEQFF.

This clonotype was counted between two and nine times. The V and J genes are TRBV7-9 and TRBJ1-6, with 8 bases aligning to TRBD1. From germline, CDR1 is SEHNR and CDR2 FQNEAQ (reference sequence). V was clipped by 6 bases and J by 7 bases; unmatched bases: 8. The CDR3 is 15 amino acids. CDR3 DNA sequence: TGTGCCAGCAGTTATCAGGACAGGGCCAATTCACCCCTCCACTTT. Translating it yields CASSYQDRANSPLHF.

The rearrangement uses TRBV28 and TRBJ2-1, with D hard to call. Germline V CDR1 and CDR2: MDHEN, SYDVKM. Trimming cost V 1 base and J 6 bases, with 10 bases left between them. The CDR3 spans 14 residues. The CDR3 protein is CASSLLQVSNEQFF. The CDR3 bases are TGTGCCAGCAGTTTATTGCAGGTTTCCAATGAGCAGTTCTTC.

This clonotype was seen ten or more times. The DNA for the CDR3 is TGCGCCAGCAGCCAAGAGGCGGCAAGCTCCTATAATTCACCCCTCCACTTT. It yields the protein CASSQEAASSYNSPLHF. The chain has TRBV4-1 and TRBJ1-6, with D unclear. CDR1 and CDR2 (germline): MGHRA, YSYEKL. The CDR3 runs 17 residues. V gave up 0 bases and J gave up 0 bases, with 9 bases separating them.

J is TRBJ2-3 and V is TRBV19; D is undetermined. Germline V gene sequence: CDR1 LNHDA, CDR2 SQIVND (reference sequence). The ends were cut back, 3 bases at V and 0 bases at J, with 7 bases in the middle. The CDR3 has 14 amino acids. CDR3 bases: TGTGCCAGTAGTATTGTGGGAAGCACAGATACGCAGTATTTT. This codes for CASSIVGSTDTQYF.

This clonotype has ten or more counts. The V and J genes are TRBV3-1 and TRBJ2-7; TRBD2 agrees at 9 bases. The V gene end was trimmed by 1 base and the J gene end by 3 bases; junction bases not matched to a gene: 4. CDR1 is LGHDT and CDR2 is YNNKEL in the germline V gene (reference sequence). This CDR3 is built from 15 residues. CDR3 residues: CASSQVAGAVYEQYF. The DNA of the CDR3 is TGTGCCAGCAGCCAAGTAGCGGGGGCCGTCTACGAGCAGTACTTC.

The V gene is TRBV19, the J gene TRBJ1-5; no clear D. The germline V gene has CDR1 LNHDA and CDR2 SQIVND (reference sequence). The CDR3 is made up of 12 amino acids. The V and J ends lost 9 bases and 5 bases respectively, with 11 bases between them. The CDR3: CARTGRHQPQHF. CDR3 bases: TGTGCCAGAACTGGCAGACATCAGCCCCAGCATTTT.

This clonotype was seen more than once but under ten times. This chain joins TRBV29-1 and TRBJ2-7; 8 bases are shared with TRBD1. The CDR3 loop spans 12 amino acids. CDR1 SQVTM and CDR2 ANQGSEA come from the germline V gene. With 3 bases clipped from V and 3 bases from J, the junction kept 1 base outside the gene matches. The CDR3 loop reads CSVDGQGYEQYF. The CDR3 bases are TGCAGCGTTGACGGACAGGGCTACGAGCAGTACTTC.

This clonotype was observed a handful of times. The gene calls are TRBV9 and TRBJ2-7; weak D call: TRBD1 (6 bases). Trimming took off 4 bases at V and 0 bases at J, with 17 bases between the two ends. The CDR3 is 16 amino acids. Germline V gene lookup returns CDR1 SGDLS and CDR2 YYNGEE. The CDR3 here is CASSTSPGAPSYEQYF. The CDR3 nucleotides read TGTGCCAGCAGCACCTCCCCAGGGGCCCCCTCCTACGAGCAGTACTTC.

This chain uses TRBV28 with TRBJ2-7, with D tentatively TRBD1 or TRBD2 (6 bases each). The CDR3 contains 17 residues. Trimming took 3 bases from V and 0 from J, leaving 18 bases between them. Germline V gene lookup returns CDR1 MDHEN and CDR2 SYDVKM. In DNA, the CDR3 is TGTGCCAGCAGTTTGGGGATAGGGGGGCTAATCTCCTACGAGCAGTACTTC. It encodes CASSLGIGGLISYEQYF.

J is TRBJ1-1 and V is TRBV10-3; 8 bases agree with TRBD1. V was pared by 10 bases and J by 5 bases, with 6 bases of the junction left unmatched. The CDR3 has 12 residues. Germline V lookup: CDR1 ENHRY, CDR2 SYGVKD. The DNA for the CDR3 is TGTGCCACTGGACAGGGAGAGACTGAAGCTTTCTTT. This codes for CATGQGETEAFF.

The J gene is TRBJ2-7, the V gene TRBV9, with a weak D call TRBD1 (6 bases). CDR3 length: 14 residues. Trimming stripped 1 base from V and 6 bases from J, with 14 bases between. Germline V gene data show CDR1 as SGDLS and CDR2 as YYNGEE. Written as DNA, the CDR3 is TGTGCCAGCAGCGTAAAAGGGGGTGGTAGCGAGCAGTACTTC. This codes for CASSVKGGGSEQYF.

In its sample, this clonotype was seen a few times. CDR3 nucleotide sequence: TGCAGCGTTGGAGGGACAGGGATTTACACCGGGGAGCTGTTTTTT. This codes for CSVGGTGIYTGELFF. The gene calls are TRBV29-1 and TRBJ2-2, with 9 bases that match TRBD1. CDR1 and CDR2 (germline): SQVTM, ANQGSEA. The V gene end was trimmed by 4 bases and the J gene end by 3 bases; junction bases not matched to a gene: 6. This CDR3 spans 15 amino acids.

The sample holds a few counts of this clonotype. The chain uses TRBV30 and TRBJ2-1; no clear D gene. The CDR3 totals 14 residues. Germline V lookup: CDR1 GTSNPN, CDR2 SVGIG (reference sequence). V shed 0 bases and J shed 9 bases, with 15 bases lying between them. The CDR3 loop is CAWSVGWGLSEQFF. The CDR3 DNA is TGTGCCTGGAGTGTAGGGTGGGGTCTCAGTGAGCAGTTCTTC.